Given below is one T cell receptor beta chain in context. Antigen: not known. One entry per CDR3 protein results from TCRdb running MiXCR on the 5' RACE reads. The sample has about 220,000 distinct CDR3 sequences; around 3.1% are singletons. This sample is drawn from a study of T cells after yellow fever vaccination. About the research overall: Fractions containing few cells were prepared with SMART-Seq v4 Ultra Low Input. Broader study findings: Though weaker, the secondary response peaked faster, on day 5 versus 15.

The V gene lost 5 bases and the J gene lost 4 bases, with 14 bases spanning the gap. The CDR3 is 14 residues long. Sequenced material: CD4+ T cells sorted from PBMCs, taken 10 days after the yellow fever booster vaccination. The chain couples TRBV12-3 or TRBV12-4 to TRBJ2-5; possible D gene TRBD1, 5 bases. This receptor was taken from a man aged 18 to 29 who received the YFV17D yellow fever vaccine. CDR3 loop: CASSRYRRRETQYF. The CDR3 nucleotides are TGTGCCAGCAGTCGATACAGGCGTCGAGAGACCCAGTACTTC.